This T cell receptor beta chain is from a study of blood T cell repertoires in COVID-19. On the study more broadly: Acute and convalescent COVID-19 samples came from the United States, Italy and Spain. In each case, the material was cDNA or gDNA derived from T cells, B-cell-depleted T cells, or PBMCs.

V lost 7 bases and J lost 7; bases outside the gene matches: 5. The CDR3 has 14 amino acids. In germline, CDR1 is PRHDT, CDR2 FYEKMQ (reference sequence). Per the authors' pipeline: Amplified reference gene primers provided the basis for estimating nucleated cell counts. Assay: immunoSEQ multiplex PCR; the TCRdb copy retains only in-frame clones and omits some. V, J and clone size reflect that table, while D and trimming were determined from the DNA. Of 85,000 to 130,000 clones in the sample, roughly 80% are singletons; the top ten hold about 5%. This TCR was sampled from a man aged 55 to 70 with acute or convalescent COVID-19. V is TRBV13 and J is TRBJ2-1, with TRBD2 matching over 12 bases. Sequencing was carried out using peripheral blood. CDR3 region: CASTRLAGVNEQFF. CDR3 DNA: TGTGCCAGCACCCGACTAGCGGGAGTTAATGAGCAGTTCTTC.